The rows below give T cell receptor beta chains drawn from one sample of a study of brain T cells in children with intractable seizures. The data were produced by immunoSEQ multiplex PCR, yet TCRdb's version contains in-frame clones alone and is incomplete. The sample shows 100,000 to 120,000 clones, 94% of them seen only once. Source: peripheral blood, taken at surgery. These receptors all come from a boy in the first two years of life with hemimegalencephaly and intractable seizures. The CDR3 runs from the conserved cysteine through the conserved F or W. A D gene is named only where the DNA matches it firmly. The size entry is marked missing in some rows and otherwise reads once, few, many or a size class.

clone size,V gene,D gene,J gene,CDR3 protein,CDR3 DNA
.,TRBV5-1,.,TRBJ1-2,CASSLLTGFYGYTF,TGCGCCAGCAGCTTGTTGACGGGATTTTATGGCTACACCTTC
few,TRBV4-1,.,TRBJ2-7,CASSQLGHPFGEQYF,TGCGCCAGCAGCCAACTTGGACACCCCTTCGGGGAGCAGTACTTC
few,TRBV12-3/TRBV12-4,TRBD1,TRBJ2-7,CASSSRQGQYF,TGTGCCAGCAGTTCCAGACAGGGGCAGTACTTC
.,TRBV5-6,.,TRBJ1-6,CASSWDGAEYSPLHF,TGTGCCAGCAGCTGGGACGGGGCTGAGTATTCACCCCTCCACTTT
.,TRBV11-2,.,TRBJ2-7,CASSQRTGTYEQYF,TGTGCCAGCAGCCAGAGGACGGGTACCTACGAGCAGTACTTC
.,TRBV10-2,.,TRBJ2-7,CASSVTGSYEQYF,TGCGCCAGCAGTGTAACAGGTTCCTACGAGCAGTACTTC
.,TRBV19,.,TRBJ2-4,CASSGPTLAKNIQYF,TGTGCCAGTAGTGGTCCGACTCTAGCCAAAAACATTCAGTACTTC
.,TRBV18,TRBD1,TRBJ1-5,CASSLQGDQPQHF,TGTGCCAGCTCACTCCAGGGGGATCAGCCCCAGCATTTT
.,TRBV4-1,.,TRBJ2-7,CASSPYPRLVGEQYF,TGCGCCAGCAGCCCCTACCCACGCCTAGTAGGCGAGCAGTACTTC
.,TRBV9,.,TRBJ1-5,CASSVGIPINQPQHF,TGTGCCAGCAGCGTGGGAATTCCAATTAATCAGCCCCAGCATTTT
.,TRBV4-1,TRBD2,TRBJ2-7,CASSQGRLAGPYEQYF,TGCGCCAGCAGCCAAGGTCGACTAGCGGGACCCTACGAGCAGTACTTC
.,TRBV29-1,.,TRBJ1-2,CSVESGYGYTF,TGCAGCGTTGAGTCGGGCTATGGCTACACCTTC
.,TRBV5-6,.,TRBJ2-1,CASSFPTRYNEQFF,TGTGCCAGCAGCTTTCCGACAAGGTACAATGAGCAGTTCTTC
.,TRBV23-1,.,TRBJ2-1,CASSRPGPLSSYNEQFF,TGCGCCAGCAGTCGCCCCGGACCCCTCAGCTCCTACAATGAGCAGTTCTTC
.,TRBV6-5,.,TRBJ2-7,CASRLHGTPVGEQYF,TGTGCCAGCAGACTGCACGGGACTCCCGTGGGCGAGCAGTACTTC
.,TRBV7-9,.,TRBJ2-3,CASSSIHRDWADTQYF,TGTGCCAGCAGCTCAATACACCGAGACTGGGCGGATACGCAGTATTTT
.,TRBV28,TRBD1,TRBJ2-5,CASSRTTGLGKKTQYF,TGTGCCAGCAGCCGAACGACAGGGCTTGGTAAGAAGACCCAGTACTTC
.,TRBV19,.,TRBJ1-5,CASSTAARGNQPQHF,TGTGCCAGTAGTACTGCGGCCCGGGGTAATCAGCCCCAGCATTTT
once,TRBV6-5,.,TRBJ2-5,CASSYEVRETQYF,TGTGCCAGCAGTTACGAGGTCCGGGAGACCCAGTACTTC
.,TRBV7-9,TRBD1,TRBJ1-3,CASSFLRDRGLRNTIYF,TGTGCCAGCAGCTTTCTTCGGGACAGGGGGCTAAGAAACACCATATATTTT
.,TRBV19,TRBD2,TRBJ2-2,CASSIPSGSTGELFF,TGTGCCAGTAGTATTCCTAGCGGGAGCACCGGGGAGCTGTTTTTT
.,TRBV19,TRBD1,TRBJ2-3,CASSPWTGATDTQYF,TGTGCCAGTAGTCCTTGGACAGGAGCGACAGATACGCAGTATTTT
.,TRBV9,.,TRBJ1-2,CASSPRVDNYGYTF,TGTGCCAGCAGCCCGCGGGTCGATAACTATGGCTACACCTTC
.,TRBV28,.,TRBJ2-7,CASSFASYEQYF,TGTGCCAGCAGTTTCGCCTCCTACGAGCAGTACTTC
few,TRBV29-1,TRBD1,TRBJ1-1,CSLSGGTEAFF,TGCAGCCTTTCAGGGGGCACTGAAGCTTTCTTT
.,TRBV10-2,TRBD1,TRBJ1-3,CASSLQGGDRTLVSGNTIYF,TGCGCCAGCAGCCTCCAGGGGGGCGACAGGACTCTCGTCTCTGGAAACACCATATATTTT
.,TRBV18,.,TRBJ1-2,CASSRYRSYNYGYTF,TGTGCCAGCTCACGCTACAGAAGCTATAACTATGGCTACACCTTC
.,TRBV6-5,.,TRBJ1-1,CASKGGRNTEAFF,TGTGCCAGCAAGGGCGGAAGGAACACTGAAGCTTTCTTT
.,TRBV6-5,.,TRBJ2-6,CASGRLSGANVLTF,TGTGCCAGCGGACGGCTCTCTGGGGCCAACGTCCTGACTTTC
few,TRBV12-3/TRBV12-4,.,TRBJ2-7,CASSFVGVEQYF,TGTGCCAGCAGTTTCGTCGGGGTAGAGCAGTACTTC
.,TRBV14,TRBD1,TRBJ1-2,CASSQEGDFGDRVLGYTF,TGTGCCAGCAGCCAAGAGGGGGATTTTGGAGACAGGGTATTAGGCTACACCTTC
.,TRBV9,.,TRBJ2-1,CASSPLPNNEQFF,TGTGCCAGCAGCCCCCTTCCAAACAATGAGCAGTTCTTC
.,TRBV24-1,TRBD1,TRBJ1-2,CATSDPSPGTGNYGYTF,TGTGCCACCAGTGATCCCAGTCCGGGGACAGGCAACTATGGCTACACCTTC
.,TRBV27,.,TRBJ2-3,CASSSGRAGDTQYF,TGTGCCAGCAGTTCAGGGCGGGCTGGAGATACGCAGTATTTT
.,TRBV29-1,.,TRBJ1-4,CSVGAGEKLFF,TGCAGCGTTGGGGCTGGTGAAAAACTGTTTTTT
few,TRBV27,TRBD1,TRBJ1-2,CASSLWYRGPNGYTF,TGTGCCAGCAGTTTATGGTACAGGGGGCCGAATGGCTACACCTTC
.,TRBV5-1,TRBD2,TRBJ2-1,CASSPLGKIGRNREQFF,TGCGCCAGCAGCCCTTTGGGGAAAATCGGGAGGAACCGTGAGCAGTTCTTC
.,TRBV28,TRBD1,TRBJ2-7,CASSLFSATGATYEQYF,TGTGCCAGCAGCCTTTTCTCGGCAACAGGGGCAACCTACGAGCAGTACTTC
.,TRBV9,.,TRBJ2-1,CASSVDQYNEQFF,TGTGCCAGCAGCGTAGACCAGTACAATGAGCAGTTCTTC
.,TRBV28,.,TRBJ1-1,CASSLGGGTEAFF,TGTGCCAGCAGTTTAGGGGGGGGGACTGAAGCTTTCTTT
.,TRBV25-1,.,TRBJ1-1,CASRYSNTEAFF,TGTGCCAGCAGGTACTCGAACACTGAAGCTTTCTTT
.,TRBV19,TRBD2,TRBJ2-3,CASSRTSGRADTQYF,TGTGCCAGTAGTAGGACTAGCGGGAGGGCAGATACGCAGTATTTT
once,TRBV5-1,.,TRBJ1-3,CASSLGSPGNTIYF,TGCGCCAGCAGCTTAGGCAGCCCTGGAAACACCATATATTTT
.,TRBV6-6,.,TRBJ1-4,CASRQGRLNEKLFF,TGTGCCAGCAGACAGGGACGGCTTAATGAAAAACTGTTTTTT
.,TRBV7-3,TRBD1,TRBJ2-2,CASSPGLGQTVTGELFF,TGTGCCAGCAGCCCTGGCTTGGGACAGACCGTTACCGGGGAGCTGTTTTTT